The clone carrying this T cell receptor beta chain appeared a few times. The junction departs from germline at one end; a sequencing error may be responsible. Germline CDR1 and CDR2: LGHDT and YNNKEL (reference sequence). The CDR3 runs 17 residues. A quantitative 5'-RACE method, one with molecular barcodes, was used to make TCR beta libraries. TCRdb called the 5' RACE reads again in MiXCR, with one record for every CDR3 protein. Of about 250,000 distinct CDR3 sequences listed, 10% to 13% are singletons. The sample comes from a study of CD8 T cells in ankylosing spondylitis. J is TRBJ1-2 and V is TRBV3-1, with D tentatively TRBD1 (5 bases). The sequenced sample consisted of blood, either unsorted or a sorted T cell fraction (not recorded which). This TCR came from a male donor with ankylosing spondylitis or in good health (not recorded which). The CDR3 DNA reads TGTGCCTGCAGCCAAGAAGCGAGGGACCCTTGGGGCTATGGCTACACCTTC. This gives the protein CACSQEARDPWGYGYTF.